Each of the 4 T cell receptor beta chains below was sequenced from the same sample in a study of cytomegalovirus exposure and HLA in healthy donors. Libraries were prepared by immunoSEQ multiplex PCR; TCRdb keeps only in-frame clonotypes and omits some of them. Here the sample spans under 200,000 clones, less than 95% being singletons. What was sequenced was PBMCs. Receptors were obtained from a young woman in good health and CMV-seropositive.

The CDR3, as DNA: TGTGCCAGCAGCTTCCAAGGGGGCGCGAGGGAAAAACTGTTTTTT. This encodes CASSFQGGAREKLFF. The chain carries TRBV5-4 and TRBJ1-4; the match to TRBD1 covers 7 bases. Germline CDR1 SGHNT, CDR2 YYREEE (reference sequence). The CDR3 runs 15 residues. Losses at the gene ends were 2 bases for V and 8 bases for J; bases not matched to a gene: 9. The full variable domain, in which reference TRBV5-4 and TRBJ1-4 provide the parts outside the CDR3, is ETGVTQSPTHLIKTRGQQVTLRCSSQSGHNTVSWYQQALGQGPQFIFQYYREEENGRGNFPPRFSGLQFPNYSSELNVNALELDDSALYLCASSFQGGAREKLFFGSGTQLSVL.

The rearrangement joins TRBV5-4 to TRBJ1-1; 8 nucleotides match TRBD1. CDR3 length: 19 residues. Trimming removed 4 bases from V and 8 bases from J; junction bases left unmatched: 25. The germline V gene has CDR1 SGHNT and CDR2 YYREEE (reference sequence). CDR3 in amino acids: CASSPRKTGAPVTRLEAFF. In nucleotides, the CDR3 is TGTGCCAGCAGCCCCCGGAAGACAGGGGCGCCCGTTACCCGACTCGAAGCTTTCTTT.

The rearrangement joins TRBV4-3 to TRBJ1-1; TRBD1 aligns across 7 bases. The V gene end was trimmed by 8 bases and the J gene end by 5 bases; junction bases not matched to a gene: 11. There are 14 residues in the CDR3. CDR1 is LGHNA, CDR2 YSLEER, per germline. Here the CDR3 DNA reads TGCGCCAGCTGTGACAGGGTTGGAGGAACTGAAGCTTTCTTT. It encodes CASCDRVGGTEAFF.

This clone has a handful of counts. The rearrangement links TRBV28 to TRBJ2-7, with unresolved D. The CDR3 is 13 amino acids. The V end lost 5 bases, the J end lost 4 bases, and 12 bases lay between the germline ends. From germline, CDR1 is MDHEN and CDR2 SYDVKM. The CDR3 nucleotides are TGTGCCAGCAGTGACCACCCGCGGTACGAGCAGTACTTC. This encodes CASSDHPRYEQYF.